This is a list of T cell receptor beta chains from one sample in a study of blood T cell repertoires in COVID-19. Assay: immunoSEQ multiplex PCR; the TCRdb copy retains only in-frame clones and omits some. The data contain roughly 450,000 clones, around 90% of them singletons. Sequencing input: PBMCs or T cells enriched from blood (not recorded which). These receptors were collected from a man between 18 and 35 years old who had recovered from COVID-19. Both conserved end residues are part of each CDR3. D genes are given only for firm matches. Size tells how often a clone was seen (once, few, many) or the class of an expanded clone, and some rows leave it out.

V,D,length,size,J,DNA,CDR3
TRBV28,.,14,.,TRBJ1-3,TGTGCCAGCATATTAGGACACTCTGGAAACACCATATATTTT,CASILGHSGNTIYF
TRBV7-3,TRBD2,17,.,TRBJ2-3,TGTGCCAGCAGCTTAATGCTAGCGGGTAGCTCCAGAGATACGCAGTATTTT,CASSLMLAGSSRDTQYF
TRBV7-8,.,14,.,TRBJ2-7,TGTGCCAGCAGCAAAGAGACAGGTAGCTACGAGCAGTACTTC,CASSKETGSYEQYF
TRBV30,.,15,.,TRBJ2-7,TGTGCCTGGAGTGTAGAGGTGGGCCCCGGGGACGAGCAGTACTTC,CAWSVEVGPGDEQYF
TRBV2,TRBD2,14,.,TRBJ2-7,TGTGCCAGCGGCAGACTAGCGGGGTCCAACGAGCAGTACTTC,CASGRLAGSNEQYF
TRBV3-1/TRBV3-2,.,13,.,TRBJ2-7,TGTGCCAGCAGCCAACCTCGGTCTAGCGAGCAGTACTTC,CASSQPRSSEQYF
TRBV6-1,TRBD2,17,.,TRBJ2-5,TGTGCCAGCAGTGCCCTAGCGGGGGGGAAGTACCAAGAGACCCAGTACTTC,CASSALAGGKYQETQYF
TRBV18,TRBD1,14,.,TRBJ2-7,TGTGCCAGCTCACTTGGGACAGGGGACAACGAGCAGTACTTC,CASSLGTGDNEQYF
TRBV5-4,.,12,.,TRBJ2-1,TGTGCCAGCAGCTCACCAGACCGCGGGCTGTTCTTC,CASSSPDRGLFF
TRBV15,TRBD1,14,.,TRBJ1-2,TGTGCCACCAGCGGAACCGGGACAGGCTATGGCTACACCTTC,CATSGTGTGYGYTF
TRBV28,.,13,.,TRBJ1-5,TGTGCCGCGGGTAGGGTTGTCGTTCAGCCCCAGCATTTT,CAAGRVVVQPQHF
TRBV5-1,.,15,.,TRBJ1-2,TGCGCCAGCAGGAAACCTGGGACATCCAGCCATGGCTACACCTTC,CASRKPGTSSHGYTF
TRBV28,TRBD1,14,.,TRBJ2-7,TGTGCCAGCAGTTACCCCGGGACAGCCTACGAGCAGTACTTC,CASSYPGTAYEQYF
TRBV6-1,TRBD1,18,.,TRBJ1-5,TGTGCCAGCAGTGAACTGTTTTCCGGGACAGGTCCAAATCAGCCCCAGCATTTT,CASSELFSGTGPNQPQHF
TRBV7-3,.,14,.,TRBJ2-1,TGTGCCAGCAGCTTCTCGCACGCTGTAGATGAGCAGTTCTTC,CASSFSHAVDEQFF
TRBV19,TRBD1,15,.,TRBJ2-3,TGTGCCAGTAGTGCCGACAGGGGCAGGACAGATACGCAGTATTTT,CASSADRGRTDTQYF
TRBV3-1/TRBV3-2,.,14,.,TRBJ2-1,TGTGCCAGCAGCCTAGGACTGGAGAACAATGAGCAGTTCTTC,CASSLGLENNEQFF
TRBV12-3/TRBV12-4,.,13,few,TRBJ1-5,TGTGCCAGCAGCCAACAGGTTTATCAGCCCCAGCATTTT,CASSQQVYQPQHF
TRBV4-1,.,15,.,TRBJ2-6,TGCGCCAGCAGCAAAGCGTTGTCTGGGGCCAACGTCCTGACTTTC,CASSKALSGANVLTF
TRBV5-1,TRBD2,15,.,TRBJ2-7,TGCGCCAGCAGCTACGGTCCGGGGGGATCGTACGAGCAGTACTTC,CASSYGPGGSYEQYF
TRBV19,.,13,.,TRBJ1-5,TGTGCCAGTAGTATCGGACAGAGTCAGCCCCAGCATTTT,CASSIGQSQPQHF
TRBV24-1,TRBD1,17,.,TRBJ1-1,TGTGCCACCAGTCCCGGGGGACAGGGAGTCCGGGGCACTGAAGCTTTCTTT,CATSPGGQGVRGTEAFF
TRBV16,.,19,.,TRBJ1-3,TGTGCCAGCAGCCCGCAACCCTTGACGGGAGGATTCTCTGGAAACACCATATATTTT,CASSPQPLTGGFSGNTIYF
TRBV11-2,.,15,.,TRBJ1-6,TGTGCCAGCAGCTTAGTCACAGCGGTAAATTCACCCCTCCACTTT,CASSLVTAVNSPLHF
TRBV5-1,.,14,.,TRBJ1-5,TGCGCCAGCAGCTTGGGTGAGCCCAATCAGCCCCAGCATTTT,CASSLGEPNQPQHF